This entry concerns a single TCR beta chain. Measured with immunoSEQ multiplex PCR; TCRdb has only the in-frame clones, and not every one. Of some 78,000 clones in the sample, around 94% were seen once. CDR1 is WSHSY and CDR2 is SAAADI in the germline V gene. Germline trimming cut 4 bases from V and 5 bases from J; bases unmatched to any gene: 8. The CDR3 totals 15 residues. The entry originates in a study of technical replicates of blood from a few donors. The V call is TRBV10-2, the J call TRBJ2-3; TRBD1 aligns across 8 bases. Sequencing used T cells isolated from PBMCs. The source is a human donor in good health. DNA of the CDR3: TGCGCCAGCAGTGGGGACAGGTCTGGGGAAGATACGCAGTATTTT. Amino acids: CASSGDRSGEDTQYF.